Below, one TCR beta chain is given with its context. These data originate in a study of PD-1 blockade in classical Hodgkin lymphoma. V lost 2 bases and J lost 3; bases outside the gene matches: 10. Germline assignment: CDR1 MGHRA and CDR2 YSYEKL. The CDR3 is 17 amino acids. Produced via immunoSEQ multiplex PCR; TCRdb's table is partial and in-frame only. The table shows roughly 96,000 clones, with more than 85% occurring only once. Specified time point: cycle 4 day 1 (C4D1), after less than 7 weeks of nivolumab. Each patient relapsed following autologous stem cell transplantation, and prior brentuximab vedotin exposure differed.

The J gene is TRBJ2-7, the V gene TRBV4-1, with 10 bases aligning to TRBD1. The sequenced sample was peripheral blood mononuclear cells (PBMCs), obtained before the fourth cycle of nivolumab. This TCR came from a human donor with classical Hodgkin lymphoma. The CDR3 reads CASSQTLWTGGDYEQYF. The CDR3 coding sequence is TGCGCCAGCAGCCAAACCCTCTGGACAGGGGGTGACTACGAGCAGTACTTC.